The source of this T cell receptor beta chain is a study of early stage breast cancer tumors. Trimming cost V 4 bases and J 5 bases; bases outside gene matches: 10. CDR3 length equals 15 residues. The germline CDR1 and CDR2 sequences are SGHRS and YFSETQ. Generated by immunoSEQ multiplex PCR, the TCRdb table keeps only in-frame clones and is missing some. The sample lists approximately 48,000 clones, about 90% occurring once. This chain joins TRBV5-1 and TRBJ2-5; 8 positions agree with TRBD2. The origin of this receptor is a person between 65 and 79 years old with breast cancer. Sequencing was carried out using blood. In DNA form, the CDR3 reads TGCGCCAGCAGCCGGGGACTAGAACCCCTCGAGACCCAGTACTTC. Residues: CASSRGLEPLETQYF.